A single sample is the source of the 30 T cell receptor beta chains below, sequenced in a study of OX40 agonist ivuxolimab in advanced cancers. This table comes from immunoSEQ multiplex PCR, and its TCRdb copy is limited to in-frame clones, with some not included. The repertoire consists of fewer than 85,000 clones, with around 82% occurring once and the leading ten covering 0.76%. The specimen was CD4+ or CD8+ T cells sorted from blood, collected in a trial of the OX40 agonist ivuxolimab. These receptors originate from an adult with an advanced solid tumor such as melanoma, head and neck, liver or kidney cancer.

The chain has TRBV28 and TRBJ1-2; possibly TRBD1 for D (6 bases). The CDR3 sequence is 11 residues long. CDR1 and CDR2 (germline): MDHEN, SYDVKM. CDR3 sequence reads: CGIGGGYGYTF. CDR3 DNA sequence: TGTGGAATAGGGGGGGGATATGGCTACACCTTC.

The CDR3 DNA reads TGCGCCAGCAGCTTCCTTCCAGCCGGGGGGGTAGAGACCCAGTACTTC. This translates into CASSFLPAGGVETQYF. The rearrangement uses TRBV5-1 and TRBJ2-5; 8 nucleotides match TRBD2. Germline trimming cut 2 bases from V and 4 bases from J; bases unmatched to any gene: 10. Germline V gives CDR1 SGHRS, CDR2 YFSETQ. The CDR3 is 16 residues long.

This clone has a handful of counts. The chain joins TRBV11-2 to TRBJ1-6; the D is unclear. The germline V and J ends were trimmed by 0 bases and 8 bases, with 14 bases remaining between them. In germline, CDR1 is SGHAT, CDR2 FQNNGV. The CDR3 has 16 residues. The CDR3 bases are TGTGCCAGCAGCTTAGATATAAGGCAGGCTGATTCACCCCTCCACTTT. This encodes CASSLDIRQADSPLHF.

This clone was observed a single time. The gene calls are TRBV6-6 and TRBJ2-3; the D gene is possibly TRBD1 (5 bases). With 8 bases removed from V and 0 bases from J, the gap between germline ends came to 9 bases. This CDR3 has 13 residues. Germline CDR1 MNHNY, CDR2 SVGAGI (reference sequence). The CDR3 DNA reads TGTGCCAGCCAGGGTCCTAGCACAGATACGCAGTATTTT. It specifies CASQGPSTDTQYF.

The chain's CDR3 is CASSPGQGRGYTF. CDR3 bases: TGTGCCAGCAGCCCCGGACAGGGTAGGGGCTACACCTTC. This chain joins TRBV6-5 and TRBJ1-2; 8 nucleotides match TRBD1. Germline V gives CDR1 MNHEY, CDR2 SVGAGI. The CDR3 has 13 residues. Losses at the gene ends were 6 bases for V and 8 bases for J; bases not matched to a gene: 8.

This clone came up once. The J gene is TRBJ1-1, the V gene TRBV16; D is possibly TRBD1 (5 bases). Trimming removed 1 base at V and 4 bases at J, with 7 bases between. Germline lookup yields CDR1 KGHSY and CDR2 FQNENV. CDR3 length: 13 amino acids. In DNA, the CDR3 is TGTGCCAGCAGCCAATTCGGGGGCACTGAAGCTTTCTTT. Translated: CASSQFGGTEAFF.

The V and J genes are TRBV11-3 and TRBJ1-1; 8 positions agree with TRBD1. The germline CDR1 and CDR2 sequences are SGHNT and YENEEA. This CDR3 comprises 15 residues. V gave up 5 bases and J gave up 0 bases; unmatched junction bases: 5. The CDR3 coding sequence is TGTGCCAGCAGCGGAAGACAGGGGATGAACACTGAAGCTTTCTTT. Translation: CASSGRQGMNTEAFF. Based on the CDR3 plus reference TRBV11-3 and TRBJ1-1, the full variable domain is EAGVVQSPRYKIIEKKQPVAFWCNPISGHNTLYWYLQNLGQGPELLIRYENEEAVDDSQLPKDRFSAERLKGVDSTLKIQPAELGDSAVYLCASSGRQGMNTEAFFGQGTRLTVV.

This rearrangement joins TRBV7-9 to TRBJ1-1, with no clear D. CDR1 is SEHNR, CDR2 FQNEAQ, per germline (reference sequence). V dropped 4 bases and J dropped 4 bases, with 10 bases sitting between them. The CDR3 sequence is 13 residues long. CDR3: CASSSEAGTEAFF. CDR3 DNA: TGTGCCAGCAGCTCGGAAGCAGGCACTGAAGCTTTCTTT.

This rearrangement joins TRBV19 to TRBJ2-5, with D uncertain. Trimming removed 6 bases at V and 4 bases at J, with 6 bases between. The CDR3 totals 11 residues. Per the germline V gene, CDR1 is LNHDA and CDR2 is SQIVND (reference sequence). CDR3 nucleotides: TGTGCCAGTAGACTCCGAGAGACCCAGTACTTC. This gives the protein CASRLRETQYF.

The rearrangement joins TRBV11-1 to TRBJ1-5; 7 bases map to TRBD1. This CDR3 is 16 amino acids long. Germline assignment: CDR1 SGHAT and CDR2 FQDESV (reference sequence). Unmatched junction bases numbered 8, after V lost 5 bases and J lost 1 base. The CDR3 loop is CASSVRQGGSNQPQHF. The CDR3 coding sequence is TGTGCCAGCAGCGTAAGACAGGGAGGCAGCAATCAGCCCCAGCATTTT.

The CDR3 loop is CASSLIGGIFQETQYF. The CDR3 DNA reads as TGTGCCAGCAGCTTAATAGGCGGGATCTTCCAAGAGACCCAGTACTTC. The V gene is TRBV11-2, the J gene TRBJ2-5; D is perhaps TRBD2 (6 bases). Germline values: CDR1 SGHAT, CDR2 FQNNGV. The CDR3 consists of 16 residues. V was shortened by 2 bases and J by 1 base, with 14 bases between the two germline ends.

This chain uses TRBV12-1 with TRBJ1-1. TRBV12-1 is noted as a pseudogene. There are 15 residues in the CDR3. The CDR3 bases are TGTGCCAGCAGCTCGGGACCCCCTACGAACACTGAAGCTTTCTTT. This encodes CASSSGPPTNTEAFF.

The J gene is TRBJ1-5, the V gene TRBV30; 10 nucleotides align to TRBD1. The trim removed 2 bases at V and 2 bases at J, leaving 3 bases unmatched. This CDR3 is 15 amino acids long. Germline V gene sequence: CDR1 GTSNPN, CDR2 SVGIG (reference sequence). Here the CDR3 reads CAWSSGTGGNQPQHF. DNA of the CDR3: TGTGCCTGGAGTTCCGGGACAGGGGGCAATCAGCCCCAGCATTTT.

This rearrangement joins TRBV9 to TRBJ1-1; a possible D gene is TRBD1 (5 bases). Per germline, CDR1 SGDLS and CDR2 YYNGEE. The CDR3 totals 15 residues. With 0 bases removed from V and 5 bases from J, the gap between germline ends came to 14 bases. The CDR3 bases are TGTGCCAGCAGCGTAGTGCGGGGGTTAAGGACTGAAGCTTTCTTT. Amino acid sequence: CASSVVRGLRTEAFF.

CDR3: CASSQGAGASNEQFF. The CDR3 DNA is TGTGCCAGCAGCCAAGGGGCGGGGGCGAGCAATGAGCAGTTCTTC. The chain recombines TRBV14 with TRBJ2-1, with a possible D match to TRBD2 (7 bases). The ends were cut back, 1 base at V and 6 bases at J, with 13 bases in the middle. The length of the CDR3 is 15 residues. Germline CDR1 SGHDN, CDR2 FVKESK.

As DNA, the CDR3 is TGTGCCAGCAGTTTTCGGTCGACCTTCCACTTT. As protein: CASSFRSTFHF. The chain is built from TRBV28 and TRBJ1-6; D remains ambiguous. Germline V CDR1 and CDR2: MDHEN, SYDVKM. V was cut by 3 bases and J by 17 bases, with 11 bases left in between. The CDR3 is made up of 11 amino acids.

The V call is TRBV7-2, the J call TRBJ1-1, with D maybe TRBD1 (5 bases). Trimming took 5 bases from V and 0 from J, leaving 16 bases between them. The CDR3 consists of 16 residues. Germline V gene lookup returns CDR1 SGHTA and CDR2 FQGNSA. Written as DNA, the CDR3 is TGTGCCAGCAGCCTCCTGGGGGGGGAAGTGAACACTGAAGCTTTCTTT. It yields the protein CASSLLGGEVNTEAFF. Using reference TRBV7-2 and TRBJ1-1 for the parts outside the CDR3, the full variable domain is GAGVSQSPSNKVTEKGKDVELRCDPISGHTALYWYRQSLGQGLEFLIYFQGNSAPDKSGLPSDRFSAERTGGSVSTLTIQRTQQEDSAVYLCASSLLGGEVNTEAFFGQGTRLTVV.

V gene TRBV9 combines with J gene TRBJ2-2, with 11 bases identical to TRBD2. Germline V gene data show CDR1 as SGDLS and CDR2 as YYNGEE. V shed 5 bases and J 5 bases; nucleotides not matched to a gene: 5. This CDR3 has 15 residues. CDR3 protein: CASSPASGRTGELFF. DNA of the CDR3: TGTGCCAGCAGTCCCGCTAGCGGGAGGACCGGGGAGCTGTTTTTT.

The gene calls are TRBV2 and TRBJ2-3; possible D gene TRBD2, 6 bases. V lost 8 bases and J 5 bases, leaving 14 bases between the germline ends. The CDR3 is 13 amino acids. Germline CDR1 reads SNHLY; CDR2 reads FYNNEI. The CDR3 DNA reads TGTGCCAGCCGACCCTCCGGGAGAGATACGCAGTATTTT. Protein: CASRPSGRDTQYF.

The CDR3 reads CASQGSPNTGELFF. CDR3 DNA: TGCGCCAGCCAGGGGTCGCCGAACACCGGGGAGCTGTTTTTT. This sequence joins TRBV5-1 and TRBJ2-2; TRBD1 is a possible D gene (6 bases). Germline V gene lookup returns CDR1 SGHRS and CDR2 YFSETQ. This CDR3 is built from 14 residues. Deletions cut 7 bases from V and 0 bases from J, with 10 bases between.

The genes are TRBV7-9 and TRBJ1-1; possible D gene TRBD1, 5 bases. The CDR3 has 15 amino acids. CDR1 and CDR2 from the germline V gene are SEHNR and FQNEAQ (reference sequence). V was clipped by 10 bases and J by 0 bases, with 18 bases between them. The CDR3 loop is CAIQGQGGLNTEAFF. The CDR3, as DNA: TGTGCCATCCAGGGTCAAGGAGGACTGAACACTGAAGCTTTCTTT.

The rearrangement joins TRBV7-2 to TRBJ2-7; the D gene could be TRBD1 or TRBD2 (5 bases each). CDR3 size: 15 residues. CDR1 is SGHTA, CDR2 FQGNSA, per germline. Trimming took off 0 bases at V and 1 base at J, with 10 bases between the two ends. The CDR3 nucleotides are TGTGCCAGCAGCTTAGCTGGGACGGAGTCCTACGAGCAGTACTTC. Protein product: CASSLAGTESYEQYF.

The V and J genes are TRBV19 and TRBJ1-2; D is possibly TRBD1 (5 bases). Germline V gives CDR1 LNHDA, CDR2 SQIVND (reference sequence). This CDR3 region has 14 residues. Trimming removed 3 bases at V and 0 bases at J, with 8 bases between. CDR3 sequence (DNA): TGTGCCAGTAGTATGACAGTTACTAACTATGGCTACACCTTC. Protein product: CASSMTVTNYGYTF.

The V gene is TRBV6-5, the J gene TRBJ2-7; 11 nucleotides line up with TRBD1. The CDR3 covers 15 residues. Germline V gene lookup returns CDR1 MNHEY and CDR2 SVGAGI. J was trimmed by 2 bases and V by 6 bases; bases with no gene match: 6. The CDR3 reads CASRSPGQGAYEQYF. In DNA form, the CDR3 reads TGTGCCAGCAGATCTCCGGGACAGGGGGCCTACGAGCAGTACTTC.

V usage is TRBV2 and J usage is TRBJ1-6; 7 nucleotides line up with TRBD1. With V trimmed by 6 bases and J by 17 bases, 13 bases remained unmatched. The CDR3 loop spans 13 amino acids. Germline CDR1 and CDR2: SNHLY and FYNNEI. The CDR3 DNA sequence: TGTGCCAGCAGACAGGGGCTCCTGGTAGAATTCCACTTT. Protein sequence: CASRQGLLVEFHF.

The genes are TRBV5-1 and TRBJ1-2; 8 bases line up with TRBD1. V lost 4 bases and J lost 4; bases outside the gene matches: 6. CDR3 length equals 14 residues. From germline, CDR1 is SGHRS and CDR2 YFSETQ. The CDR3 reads CASSTGQGSYGYTF. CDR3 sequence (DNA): TGCGCCAGCAGCACCGGACAGGGTAGCTATGGCTACACCTTC.

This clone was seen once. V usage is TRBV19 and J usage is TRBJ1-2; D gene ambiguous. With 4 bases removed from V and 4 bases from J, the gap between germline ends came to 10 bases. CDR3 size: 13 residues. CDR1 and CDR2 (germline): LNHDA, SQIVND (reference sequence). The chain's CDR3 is CASSNSAFYGYTF. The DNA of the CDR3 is TGTGCCAGTAGTAATTCAGCTTTCTATGGCTACACCTTC.

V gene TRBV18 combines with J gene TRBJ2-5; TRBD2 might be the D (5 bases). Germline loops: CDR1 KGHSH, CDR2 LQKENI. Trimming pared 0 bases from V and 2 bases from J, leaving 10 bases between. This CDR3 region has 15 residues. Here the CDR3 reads CASSPPGRGQETQYF. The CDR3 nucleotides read TGTGCCAGCTCACCACCGGGGAGAGGGCAAGAGACCCAGTACTTC. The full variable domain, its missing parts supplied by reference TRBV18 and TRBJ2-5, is NAGVMQNPRHLVRRRGQEARLRCSPMKGHSHVYWYRQLPEEGLKFMVYLQKENIIDESGMPKERFSAEFPKEGPSILRIQQVVRGDSAAYFCASSPPGRGQETQYFGPGTRLLVL.

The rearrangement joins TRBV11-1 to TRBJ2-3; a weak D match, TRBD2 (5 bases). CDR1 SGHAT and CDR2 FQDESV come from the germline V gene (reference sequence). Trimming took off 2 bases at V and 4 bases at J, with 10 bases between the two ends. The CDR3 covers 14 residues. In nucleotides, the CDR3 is TGTGCCAGCAGCTTAACTAGTCCCTCAGATACGCAGTATTTT. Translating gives CASSLTSPSDTQYF.

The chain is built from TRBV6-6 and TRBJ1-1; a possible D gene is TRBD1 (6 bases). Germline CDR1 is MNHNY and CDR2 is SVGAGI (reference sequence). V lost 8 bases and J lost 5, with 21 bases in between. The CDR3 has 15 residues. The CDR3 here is CASAEGQGGDTEAFF. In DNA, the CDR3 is TGTGCCAGCGCGGAAGGGCAAGGGGGGGATACTGAAGCTTTCTTT.